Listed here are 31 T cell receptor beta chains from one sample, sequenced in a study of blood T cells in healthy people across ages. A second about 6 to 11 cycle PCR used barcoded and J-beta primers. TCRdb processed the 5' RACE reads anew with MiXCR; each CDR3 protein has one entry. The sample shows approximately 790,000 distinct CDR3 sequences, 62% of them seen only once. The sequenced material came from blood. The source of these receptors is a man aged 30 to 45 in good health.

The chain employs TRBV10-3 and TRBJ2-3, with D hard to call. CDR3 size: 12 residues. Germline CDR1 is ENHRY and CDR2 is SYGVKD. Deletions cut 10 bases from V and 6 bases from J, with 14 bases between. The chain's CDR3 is CATKAAEDTQYF. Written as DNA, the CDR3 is TGTGCCACGAAGGCAGCCGAGGATACGCAGTATTTT.

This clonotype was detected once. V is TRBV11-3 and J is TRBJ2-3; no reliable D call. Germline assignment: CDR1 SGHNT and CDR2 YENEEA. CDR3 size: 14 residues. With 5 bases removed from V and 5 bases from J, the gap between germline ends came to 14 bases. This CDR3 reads CASSPQSGVDTQYF. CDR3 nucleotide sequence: TGTGCCAGCAGCCCGCAATCTGGGGTAGATACGCAGTATTTT.

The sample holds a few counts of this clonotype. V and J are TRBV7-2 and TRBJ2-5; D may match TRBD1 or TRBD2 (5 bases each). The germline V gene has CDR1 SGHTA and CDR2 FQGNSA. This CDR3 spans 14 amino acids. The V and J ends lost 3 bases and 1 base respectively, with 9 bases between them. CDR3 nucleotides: TGTGCCAGCAGCTTGGGACCTTCCCAAGAGACCCAGTACTTC. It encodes CASSLGPSQETQYF. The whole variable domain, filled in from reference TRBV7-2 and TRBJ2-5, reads GAGVSQSPSNKVTEKGKDVELRCDPISGHTALYWYRQSLGQGLEFLIYFQGNSAPDKSGLPSDRFSAERTGGSVSTLTIQRTQQEDSAVYLCASSLGPSQETQYFGPGTRLLVL.

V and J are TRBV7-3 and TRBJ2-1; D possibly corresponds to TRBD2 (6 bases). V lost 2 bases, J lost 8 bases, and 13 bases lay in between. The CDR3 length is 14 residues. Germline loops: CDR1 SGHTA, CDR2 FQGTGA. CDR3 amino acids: CASSLGRGSDEQFF. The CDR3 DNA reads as TGTGCCAGCAGCTTAGGCCGGGGGAGCGATGAGCAGTTCTTC.

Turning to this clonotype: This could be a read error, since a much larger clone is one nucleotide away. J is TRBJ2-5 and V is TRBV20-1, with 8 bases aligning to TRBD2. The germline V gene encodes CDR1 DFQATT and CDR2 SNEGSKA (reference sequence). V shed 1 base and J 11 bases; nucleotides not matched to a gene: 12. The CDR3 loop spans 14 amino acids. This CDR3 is CSARVTSGSYKQYF. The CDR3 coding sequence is TGCAGTGCTAGAGTTACTAGCGGATCCTACAAGCAGTACTTC.

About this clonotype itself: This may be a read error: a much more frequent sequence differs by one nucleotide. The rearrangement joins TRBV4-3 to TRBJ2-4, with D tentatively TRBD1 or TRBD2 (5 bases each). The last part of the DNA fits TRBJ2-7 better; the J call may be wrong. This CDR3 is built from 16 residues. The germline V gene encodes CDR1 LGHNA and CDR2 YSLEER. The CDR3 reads CTSSQEGTGISYEQYF. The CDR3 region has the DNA TGCACCAGCAGCCAAGAGGGGACGGGAATCTCCTACGAGCAGTACTTC.

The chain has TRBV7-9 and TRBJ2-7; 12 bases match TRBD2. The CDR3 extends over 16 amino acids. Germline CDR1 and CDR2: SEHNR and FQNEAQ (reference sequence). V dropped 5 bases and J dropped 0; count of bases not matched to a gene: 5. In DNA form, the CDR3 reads TGTGCCAGCAGCGCAACTAGCGGGGGGCCCTCCTACGAGCAGTACTTC. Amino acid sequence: CASSATSGGPSYEQYF.

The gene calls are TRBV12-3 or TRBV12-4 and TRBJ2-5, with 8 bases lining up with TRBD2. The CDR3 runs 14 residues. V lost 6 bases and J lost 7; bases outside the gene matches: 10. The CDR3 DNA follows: TGTGCCAGCAGCCGCGGACTAGCTGGGGTGACCCAGTACTTC. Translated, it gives CASSRGLAGVTQYF.

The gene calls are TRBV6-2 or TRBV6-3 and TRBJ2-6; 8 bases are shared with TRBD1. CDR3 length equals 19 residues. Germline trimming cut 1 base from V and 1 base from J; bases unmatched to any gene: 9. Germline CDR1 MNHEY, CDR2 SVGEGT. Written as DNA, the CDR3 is TGTGCCAGCAGTTACTTATCGGACAGGGATCTTTCTGGGGCCAACGTCCTGACTTTC. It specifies CASSYLSDRDLSGANVLTF.

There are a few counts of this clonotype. The CDR3 is CASSLFATEAFF. CDR3 in DNA: TGTGCCAGCAGCTTGTTCGCTACGGAAGCTTTCTTT. The rearrangement links TRBV7-2 to TRBJ1-1, with D unclear. Germline V gene data show CDR1 as SGHTA and CDR2 as FQGNSA. Trimming shortened V by 3 bases and J by 8 bases, and 10 bases separated the two germline ends. This CDR3 is built from 12 residues.

The CDR3 spells CASRPRRGLYEQYF. The CDR3 DNA reads TGTGCCAGCAGACCACGCCGGGGCTTGTACGAGCAGTACTTC. The V call is TRBV7-3, the J call TRBJ2-7, with D possibly called TRBD1 or TRBD2 (5 bases each). The CDR3 length is 14 residues. Germline-derived CDR1 and CDR2 are SGHTA and FQGTGA. V was cut by 6 bases and J by 4 bases, with 16 bases left in between. Full variable domain (rest looked up from reference TRBV7-3 and TRBJ2-7): GAGVSQTPSNKVTEKGKYVELRCDPISGHTALYWYRQSLGQGPEFLIYFQGTGAADDSGLPNDRFFAVRPEGSVSTLKIQRTERGDSAVYLCASRPRRGLYEQYFGPGTRLTVT.

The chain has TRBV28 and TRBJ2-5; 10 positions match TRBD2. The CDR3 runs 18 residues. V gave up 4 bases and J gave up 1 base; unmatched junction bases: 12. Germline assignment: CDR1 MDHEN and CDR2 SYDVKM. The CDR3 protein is CASSSLAGEMTFQETQYF. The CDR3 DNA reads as TGTGCCAGCAGTTCTCTAGCGGGAGAGATGACTTTCCAAGAGACCCAGTACTTC.

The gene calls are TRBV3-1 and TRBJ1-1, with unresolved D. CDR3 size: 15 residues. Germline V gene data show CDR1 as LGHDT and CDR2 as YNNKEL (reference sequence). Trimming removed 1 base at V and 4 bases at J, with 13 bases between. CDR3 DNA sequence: TGTGCCAGCAGCCAAGGAAAATACAGCGGCACTGAAGCTTTCTTT. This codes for CASSQGKYSGTEAFF.

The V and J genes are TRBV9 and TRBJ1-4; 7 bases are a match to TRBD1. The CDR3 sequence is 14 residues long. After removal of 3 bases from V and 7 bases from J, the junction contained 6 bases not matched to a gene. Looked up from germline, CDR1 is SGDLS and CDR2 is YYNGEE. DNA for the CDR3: TGTGCCAGCAGCGAAAGACAGGGTGGTGAAAAACTGTTTTTT. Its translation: CASSERQGGEKLFF.

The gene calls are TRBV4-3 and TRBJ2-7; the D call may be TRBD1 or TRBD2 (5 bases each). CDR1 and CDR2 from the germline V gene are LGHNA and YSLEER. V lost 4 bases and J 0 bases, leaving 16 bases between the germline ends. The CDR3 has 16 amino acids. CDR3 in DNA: TGCGCCAGCAGCCCGACAGCCGGGACGAACTCCTACGAGCAGTACTTC. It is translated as CASSPTAGTNSYEQYF.

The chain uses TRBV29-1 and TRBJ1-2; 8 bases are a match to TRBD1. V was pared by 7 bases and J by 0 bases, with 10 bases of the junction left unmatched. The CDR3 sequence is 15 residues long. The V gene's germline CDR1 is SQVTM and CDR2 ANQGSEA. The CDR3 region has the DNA TGCAGCGCAACAATCAGGGGGCCGACTAACTATGGCTACACCTTC. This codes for CSATIRGPTNYGYTF.

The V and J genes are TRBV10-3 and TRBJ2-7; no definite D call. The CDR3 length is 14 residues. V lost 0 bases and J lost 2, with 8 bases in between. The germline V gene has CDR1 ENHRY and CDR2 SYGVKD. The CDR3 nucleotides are TGTGCCATCAGTGAGTCTCCTTCCGCCTACGAGCAGTACTTC. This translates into CAISESPSAYEQYF.

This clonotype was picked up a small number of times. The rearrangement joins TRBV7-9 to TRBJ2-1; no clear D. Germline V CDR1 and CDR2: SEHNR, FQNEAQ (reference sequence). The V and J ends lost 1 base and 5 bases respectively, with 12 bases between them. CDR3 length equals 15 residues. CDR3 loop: CASSLDPNRDNEQFF. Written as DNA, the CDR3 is TGTGCCAGCAGCTTAGACCCTAACAGAGACAATGAGCAGTTCTTC.

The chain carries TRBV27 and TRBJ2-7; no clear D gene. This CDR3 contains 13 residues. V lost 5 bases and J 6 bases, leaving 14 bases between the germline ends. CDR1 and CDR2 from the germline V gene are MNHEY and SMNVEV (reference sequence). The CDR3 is CASSGTSWGEQYF. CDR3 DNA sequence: TGTGCCAGCAGTGGAACCTCCTGGGGCGAGCAGTACTTC.

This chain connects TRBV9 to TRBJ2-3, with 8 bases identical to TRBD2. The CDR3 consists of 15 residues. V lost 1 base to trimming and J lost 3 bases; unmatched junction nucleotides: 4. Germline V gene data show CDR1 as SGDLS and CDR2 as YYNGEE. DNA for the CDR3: TGTGCCAGCAGCGTACAAGCGGGGGTGACAGATACGCAGTATTTT. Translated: CASSVQAGVTDTQYF. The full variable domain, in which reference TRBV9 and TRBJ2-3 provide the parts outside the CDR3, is DSGVTQTPKHLITATGQRVTLRCSPRSGDLSVYWYQQSLDQGLQFLIQYYNGEERAKGNILERFSAQQFPDLHSELNLSSLELGDSALYFCASSVQAGVTDTQYFGPGTRLTVL.

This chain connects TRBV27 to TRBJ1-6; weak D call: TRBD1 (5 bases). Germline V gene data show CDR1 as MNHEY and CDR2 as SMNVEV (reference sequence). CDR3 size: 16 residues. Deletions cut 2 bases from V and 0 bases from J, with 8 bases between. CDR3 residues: CASSLNRSSYNSPLHF. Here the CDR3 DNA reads TGTGCCAGCAGTTTAAACAGGAGCTCCTATAATTCACCCCTCCACTTT.

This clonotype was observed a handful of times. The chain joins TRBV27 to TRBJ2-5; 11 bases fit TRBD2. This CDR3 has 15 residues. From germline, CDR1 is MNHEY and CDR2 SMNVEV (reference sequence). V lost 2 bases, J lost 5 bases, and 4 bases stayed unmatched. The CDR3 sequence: CASSLRLAGRETQYF. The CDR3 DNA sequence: TGTGCCAGCAGTTTAAGACTAGCGGGGAGGGAGACCCAGTACTTC.

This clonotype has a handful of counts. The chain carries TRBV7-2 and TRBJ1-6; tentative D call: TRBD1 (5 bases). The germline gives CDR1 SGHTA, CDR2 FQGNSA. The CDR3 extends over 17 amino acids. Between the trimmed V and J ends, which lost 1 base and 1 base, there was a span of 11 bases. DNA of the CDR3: TGTGCCAGCAGCTTAGGGGGGGGTGGTTCCTATAATTCACCCCTCCACTTT. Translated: CASSLGGGGSYNSPLHF.

CDR3 coding DNA: TGTGCCAGCAGCTTGGAGCTGAGCACAGATACGCAGTATTTT. This gives the protein CASSLELSTDTQYF. This chain connects TRBV5-4 to TRBJ2-3; D gene unclear. The CDR3 contains 14 residues. The V and J ends lost 0 bases and 0 bases respectively, with 5 bases between them. Germline V lookup: CDR1 SGHNT, CDR2 YYREEE (reference sequence).

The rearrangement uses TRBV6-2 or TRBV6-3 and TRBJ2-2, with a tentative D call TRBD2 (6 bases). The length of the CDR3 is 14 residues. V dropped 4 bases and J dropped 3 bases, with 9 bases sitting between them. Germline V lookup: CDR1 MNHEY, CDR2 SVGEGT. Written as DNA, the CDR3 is TGTGCCAGCAGTTCGGGACTCCACACCGGGGAGCTGTTTTTT. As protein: CASSSGLHTGELFF.

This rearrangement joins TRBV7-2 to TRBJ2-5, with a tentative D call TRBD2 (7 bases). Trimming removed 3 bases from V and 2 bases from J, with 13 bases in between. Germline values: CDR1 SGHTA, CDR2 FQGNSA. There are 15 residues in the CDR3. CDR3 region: CASSFAGGQQETQYF. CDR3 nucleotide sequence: TGTGCCAGCAGCTTCGCCGGGGGGCAGCAAGAGACCCAGTACTTC.

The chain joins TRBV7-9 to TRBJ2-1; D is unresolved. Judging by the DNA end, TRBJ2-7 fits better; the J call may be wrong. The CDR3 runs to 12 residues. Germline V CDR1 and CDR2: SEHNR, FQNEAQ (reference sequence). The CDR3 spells CASSLDSWEQYF. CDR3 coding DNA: TGTGCCAGCAGCTTAGATTCTTGGGAGCAGTACTTC.

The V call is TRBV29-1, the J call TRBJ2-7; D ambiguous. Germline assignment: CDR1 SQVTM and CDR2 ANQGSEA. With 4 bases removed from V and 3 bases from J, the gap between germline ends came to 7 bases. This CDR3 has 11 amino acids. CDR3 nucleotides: TGCAGCGTTGGCGAGTTCTACGAGCAGTACTTC. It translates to CSVGEFYEQYF.

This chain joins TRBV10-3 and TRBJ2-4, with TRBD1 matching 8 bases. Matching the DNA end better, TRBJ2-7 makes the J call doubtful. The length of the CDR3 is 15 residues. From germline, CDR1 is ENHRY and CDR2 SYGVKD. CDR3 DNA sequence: TGTGCCATCAGAAAAGTGGACAGGGATCAGTACGAGCAGTACTTC. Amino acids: CAIRKVDRDQYEQYF.

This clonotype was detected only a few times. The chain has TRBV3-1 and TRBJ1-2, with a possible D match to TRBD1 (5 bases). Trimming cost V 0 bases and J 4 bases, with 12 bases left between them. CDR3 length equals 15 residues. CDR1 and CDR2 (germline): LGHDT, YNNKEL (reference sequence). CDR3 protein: CASSQEEGVGYGYTF. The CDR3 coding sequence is TGTGCCAGCAGCCAAGAGGAAGGGGTAGGCTATGGCTACACCTTC.

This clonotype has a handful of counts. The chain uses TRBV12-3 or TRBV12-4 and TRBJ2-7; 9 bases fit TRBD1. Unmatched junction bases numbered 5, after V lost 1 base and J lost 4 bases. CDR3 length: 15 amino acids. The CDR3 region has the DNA TGTGCCAGCAGTTTAGAGGGGACAGGGAAATACGAGCAGTACTTC. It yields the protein CASSLEGTGKYEQYF.